This TCR beta chain stems from a study of T-cell memory formation after mild COVID-19. Study at large: TCR clusters were mostly confined to one donor each.

Note on this clonotype: Its cognate antigen is unknown.

TCRdb analysed the 5' RACE reads with MiXCR anew, one entry per CDR3 protein. This sample has about 470,000 distinct CDR3 sequences, with 15% to 20% found just once. Study-wide findings and caveats: What remained unconfirmed was the SARS-CoV-2 specificity of second-wave clones peaking on day 37.

Sequences were obtained from PBMCs or a T cell subset sorted from them (not recorded which). The source of this sequence is an adult woman who had mild COVID-19 (a few samples of this study predate the infection). Cell type and time point are not known.

This CDR3 reads CASSYTLAGGYEQYF. The CDR3 DNA sequence: TGTGCCAGCAGTTACACACTAGCGGGAGGGTACGAGCAGTACTTC. The chain is built from TRBV6-5 and TRBJ2-7; 13 nucleotides match TRBD2. V gave up 2 bases and J gave up 4 bases; unmatched junction bases: 2. The CDR3 extends over 15 amino acids. Per germline, CDR1 MNHEY and CDR2 SVGAGI.